The sequence of this T cell receptor beta chain was determined in a study of cytomegalovirus exposure and HLA in healthy donors. From germline, CDR1 is SGHVS and CDR2 FQNEAQ. The CDR3 loop spans 14 amino acids. Trimming cost V 3 bases and J 2 bases, with 10 bases left between them. Only in-frame clones appear in the TCRdb table, and some are missing; sequencing was by immunoSEQ multiplex PCR. The sample carries around 94,000 clones, approximately 94% recorded once. The chain employs TRBV7-8 and TRBJ2-5; perhaps TRBD2 as D (5 bases). Sequenced input: PBMCs. This TCR was sampled from a woman between 18 and 29 years old in good health and CMV-seronegative. CDR3 bases: TGTGCCAGCAGCTTGAGTCGGGAACAAGAGACCCAGTACTTC. It is translated as CASSLSREQETQYF.